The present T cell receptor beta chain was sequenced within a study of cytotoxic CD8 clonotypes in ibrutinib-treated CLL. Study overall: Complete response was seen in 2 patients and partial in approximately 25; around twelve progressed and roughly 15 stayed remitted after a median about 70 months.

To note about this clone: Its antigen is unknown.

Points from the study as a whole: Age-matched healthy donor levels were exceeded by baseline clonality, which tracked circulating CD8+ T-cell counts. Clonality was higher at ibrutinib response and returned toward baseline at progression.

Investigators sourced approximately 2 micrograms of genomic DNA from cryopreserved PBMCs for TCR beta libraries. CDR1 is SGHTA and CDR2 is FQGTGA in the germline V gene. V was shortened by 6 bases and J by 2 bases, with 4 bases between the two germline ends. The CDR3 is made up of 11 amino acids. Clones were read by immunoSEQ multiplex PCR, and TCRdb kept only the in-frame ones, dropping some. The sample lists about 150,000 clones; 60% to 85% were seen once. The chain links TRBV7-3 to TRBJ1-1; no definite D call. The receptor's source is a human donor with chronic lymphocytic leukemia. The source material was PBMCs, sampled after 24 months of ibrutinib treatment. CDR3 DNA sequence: TGTGCCAGCAGGAGTAACACTGAAGCTTTCTTT. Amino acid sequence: CASRSNTEAFF.